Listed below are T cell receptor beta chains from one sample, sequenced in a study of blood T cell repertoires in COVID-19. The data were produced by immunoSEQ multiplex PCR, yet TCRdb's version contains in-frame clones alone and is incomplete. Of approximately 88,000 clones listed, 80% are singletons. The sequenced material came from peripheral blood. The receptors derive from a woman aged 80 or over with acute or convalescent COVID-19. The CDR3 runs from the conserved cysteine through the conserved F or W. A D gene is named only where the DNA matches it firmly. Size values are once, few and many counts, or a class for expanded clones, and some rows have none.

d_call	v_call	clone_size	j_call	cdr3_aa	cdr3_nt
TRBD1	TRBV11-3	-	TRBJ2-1	CASSSGQGIGEQFF	TGTGCCAGCAGCTCCGGACAGGGGATCGGTGAGCAGTTCTTC
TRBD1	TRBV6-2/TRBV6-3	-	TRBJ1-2	CASSDREPLSGYGYTF	TGTGCCAGCAGTGACAGGGAACCCCTCTCCGGCTATGGCTACACCTTC
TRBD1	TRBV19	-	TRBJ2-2	CASSALGAGQGAAGELFF	TGTGCCAGTAGTGCCCTTGGCGCGGGACAGGGGGCCGCCGGGGAGCTGTTTTTT
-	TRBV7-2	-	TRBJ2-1	CASSLSPLTHNEQFF	TGTGCCAGCAGCTTAAGTCCCCTGACTCACAATGAGCAGTTCTTC
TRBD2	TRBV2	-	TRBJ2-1	CASSELAGEDEQFF	TGTGCCAGCAGTGAACTAGCGGGAGAGGATGAGCAGTTCTTC
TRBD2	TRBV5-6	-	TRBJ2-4	CASSFLTSGGLAKNIQYF	TGTGCCAGCAGCTTCTTGACTAGCGGGGGCTTAGCCAAAAACATTCAGTACTTC
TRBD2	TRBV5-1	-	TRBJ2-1	CASSPGLAGASYNEQFF	TGCGCCAGCAGCCCGGGACTAGCGGGAGCCTCCTACAATGAGCAGTTCTTC
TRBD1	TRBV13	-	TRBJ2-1	CASSRIDRVEPYNEQFF	TGTGCCAGCAGCCGAATAGACAGGGTCGAACCCTACAATGAGCAGTTCTTC
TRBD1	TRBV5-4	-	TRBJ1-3	CASSLDRGAGNTIYF	TGTGCCAGCAGCTTGGACAGGGGGGCTGGAAACACCATATATTTT
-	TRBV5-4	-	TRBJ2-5	CASSFKGGETQYF	TGTGCCAGCAGCTTTAAGGGCGGGGAGACCCAGTACTTC
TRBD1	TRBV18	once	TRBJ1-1	CASSLRTGLNTEAFF	TGTGCCAGCTCACTACGGACAGGGCTGAACACTGAAGCTTTCTTT
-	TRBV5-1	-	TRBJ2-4	CASSPSKGNIQYF	TGCGCCAGCAGCCCTAGTAAGGGGAACATTCAGTACTTC